What follows describes a single T cell receptor (beta chain). It was at deep level that the assay was run. Sorted-subset replicate PCRs used 200 ng of genomic DNA. This amount corresponded to 30,000 to 35,000 T cell genomes. Libraries were prepared by immunoSEQ multiplex PCR; TCRdb keeps only in-frame clonotypes and omits some of them. Of millions of clones detected, over 90% appear once; the ten largest clones hold roughly 0.36%. V was clipped by 2 bases and J by 8 bases, with 19 bases between them. CDR1 MNHNY and CDR2 SVGAGI come from the germline V gene (reference sequence). CDR3 length equals 16 residues. This specimen comes from a study of shared clonotypes between healthy human individuals. Study overall: CD4 naive and CD4 memory each took three plates per donor, while CD8 naive took two and CD8 memory one.

Negatively enriched CD4+ T cells were divided by CD45RA into naive and memory. Specimen: naive CD4+ T cells from PBMCs. Subset noted: CD45RA+ positively selected. The chain couples TRBV6-6 to TRBJ2-1; weak D call: TRBD2 (6 bases). This receptor was obtained from a man aged 18 to 29 in good health. Some clones in this sample may be carry-over from other donors' samples. The CDR3 loop reads CASSYNSGPVQYEQFF. CDR3 DNA sequence: TGTGCCAGCAGTTACAATAGCGGACCTGTACAGTATGAGCAGTTCTTC.